This TCR beta chain was sequenced for a study of blood T cell repertoires in COVID-19. Study-level information: From the United States, Italy and Spain came samples of acute and convalescent COVID-19. PBMCs, B-cell-depleted T cells, or T cells were the source of the cDNA or gDNA that made up the material.

Authors' analysis steps: Amplification from reference gene primers served as the basis for estimated nucleated cell counts. Produced via immunoSEQ multiplex PCR; TCRdb's table is partial and in-frame only. The DNA was the basis for D and trimming; V, J and clone size are from that table. The data hold 250,000 or so clones, with roughly 80% observed a single time. The CDR3 spans 16 residues. Germline V lookup: CDR1 MGHRA, CDR2 YSYEKL. V was cut by 4 bases and J by 1 base, with 13 bases left in between. Only one count was recorded for this clone. Sample: peripheral blood. The V and J genes are TRBV4-1 and TRBJ2-2, with D possibly being TRBD1 (5 bases). The receptor's source is a woman in her 70s with acute or convalescent COVID-19. The CDR3 spells CASSPQGLVNTGELFF. The DNA of the CDR3 is TGCGCCAGCAGCCCTCAGGGCCTCGTGAACACCGGGGAGCTGTTTTTT.